This T cell receptor (beta chain) comes out of a study of regulatory T cells in long-lasting Graves disease. Study at large: Freshly diagnosed Graves' patients had used antithyroid drugs for under 3 months. Study-wide results and limits: Because few samples were included, accuracy may have been lower. There was favoring of TRBV28, TRBJ1-2 and TRBJ2-5 in persistent disease.

The CDR3 runs 14 residues. Germline V gene sequence: CDR1 MNHGY, CDR2 SAAAGT. V trimming: 6 bases; J trimming: 3 bases; junction bases outside the gene matches: 3. Time point noted: newly diagnosed GD, antithyroid drugs for less than 3 months. With RNA extracted from PBMCs as input, the TCR library was made. Concerning this clonotype: Its specificity is unknown. A far larger clone is one nucleotide away, so this likely arose from a read error. Here the CDR3 omits its conserved ending phenylalanine or tryptophan, so a read error is the likely source.

For TCR beta, libraries came from iRepertoire HTBI primers and Arm-PCR of CDR3 regions. TCRdb ran MiXCR on the multiplex PCR reads and lists one entry per CDR3 protein. The top ten clones hold approximately 19% of a sample with approximately 350,000 distinct CDR3 sequences, about 11% of them seen once. These data were likewise used in another study, on T cells in Graves' hyperthyroidism and ophthalmopathy.

Sequenced here: peripheral blood mononuclear cells (PBMCs), sampled at new diagnosis, from a patient treated with antithyroid drugs. The rearrangement links TRBV6-8 to TRBJ2-1; 9 nucleotides agree with TRBD1. The TCR was taken from a woman in her late teens or twenties with Graves disease. For the CDR3, the DNA is TGTGCCAGCAGCGGGACAGGGAACTACAATGAGCAGTTCTCC. Its protein is CASSGTGNYNEQFS.